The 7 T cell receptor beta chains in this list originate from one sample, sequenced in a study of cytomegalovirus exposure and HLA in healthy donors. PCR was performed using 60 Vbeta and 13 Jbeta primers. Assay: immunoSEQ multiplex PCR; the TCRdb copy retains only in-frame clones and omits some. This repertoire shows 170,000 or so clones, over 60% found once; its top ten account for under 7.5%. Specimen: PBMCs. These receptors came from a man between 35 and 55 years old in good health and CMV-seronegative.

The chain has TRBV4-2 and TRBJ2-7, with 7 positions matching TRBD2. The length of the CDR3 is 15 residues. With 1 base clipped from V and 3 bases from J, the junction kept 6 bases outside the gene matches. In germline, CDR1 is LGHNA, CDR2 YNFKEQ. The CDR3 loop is CASSQGLGGSYEQYF. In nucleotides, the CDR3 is TGTGCCAGCAGCCAAGGGCTGGGGGGGAGCTACGAGCAGTACTTC.

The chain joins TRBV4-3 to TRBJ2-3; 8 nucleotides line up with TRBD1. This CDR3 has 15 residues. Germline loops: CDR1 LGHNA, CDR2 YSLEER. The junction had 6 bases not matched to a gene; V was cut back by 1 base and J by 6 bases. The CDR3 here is CASSQVGRGQDTQYF. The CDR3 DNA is TGCGCCAGCAGCCAAGTCGGCAGGGGGCAGGATACGCAGTATTTT.

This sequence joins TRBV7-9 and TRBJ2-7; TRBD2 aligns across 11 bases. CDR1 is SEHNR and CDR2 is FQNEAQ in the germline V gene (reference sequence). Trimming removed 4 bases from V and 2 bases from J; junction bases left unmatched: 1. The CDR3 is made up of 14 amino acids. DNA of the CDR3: TGTGCCAGCAGCTCGACTAGCGGGACCTACGAGCAGTACTTC. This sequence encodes CASSSTSGTYEQYF.

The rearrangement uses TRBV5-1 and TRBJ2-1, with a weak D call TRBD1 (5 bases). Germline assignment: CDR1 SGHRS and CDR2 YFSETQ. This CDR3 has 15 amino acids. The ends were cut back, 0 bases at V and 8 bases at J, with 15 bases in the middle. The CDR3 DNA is TGCGCCAGCAGCTTGGATGGGGCCAGGTTTGATGAGCAGTTCTTC. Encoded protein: CASSLDGARFDEQFF.

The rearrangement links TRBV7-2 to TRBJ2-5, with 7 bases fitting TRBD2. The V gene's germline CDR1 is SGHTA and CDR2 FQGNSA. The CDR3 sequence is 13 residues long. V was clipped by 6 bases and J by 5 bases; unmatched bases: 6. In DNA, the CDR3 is TGTGCCAGCAGTCCCCTGGGAGGGGAGACCCAGTACTTC. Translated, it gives CASSPLGGETQYF.

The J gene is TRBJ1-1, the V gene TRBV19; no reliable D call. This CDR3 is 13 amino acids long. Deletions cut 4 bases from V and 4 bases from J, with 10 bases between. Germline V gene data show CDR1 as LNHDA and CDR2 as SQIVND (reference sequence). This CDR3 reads CASSSLLSTEAFF. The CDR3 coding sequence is TGTGCCAGTAGTAGCCTTCTGAGCACTGAAGCTTTCTTT.

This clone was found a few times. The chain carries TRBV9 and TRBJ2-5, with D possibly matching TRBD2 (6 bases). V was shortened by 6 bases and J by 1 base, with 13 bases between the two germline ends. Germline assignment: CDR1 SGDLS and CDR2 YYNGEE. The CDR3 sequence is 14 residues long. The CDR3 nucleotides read TGTGCCAGCACCCCTCGGGGGACCCAAGAGACCCAGTACTTC. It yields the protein CASTPRGTQETQYF.